The following is a T cell receptor beta chain sequence with its context. Antigen specificity is unknown. A much larger clone lies one base from this, so it may be a read error. This sample is part of a study of shared clonotypes between healthy human individuals. The assay was run at deep level. Here immunoSEQ multiplex PCR was the method, and the copy in TCRdb shows in-frame clones only, minus some. This table has about 680,000 clones, under 80% appearing once. The CDR3 consists of 13 residues. Germline-derived CDR1 and CDR2 are MGHDK and SYGVNS. The V gene lost 3 bases and the J gene lost 4 bases, with 7 bases spanning the gap. Donors were Caucasian adults residing in Nashville, Tennessee, USA. The split of CD4+ cells yielded CD45RA+ naive and CD45RA-negative memory subsets. General observations from the study: Generally, estimated richness proved larger in naive subsets than it did in memory subsets.

The chain joins TRBV25-1 to TRBJ1-5; TRBD1 might be the D (5 bases). The receptor was isolated from a woman in her twenties or thirties in good health. Specimen: memory CD4+ T cells sorted from blood. Subset indicated: CD45RA-negative fraction. In nucleotides, the CDR3 is TGTGCCAGCAGTGATGAGGGGAATCAGCCCCAGCATTTT. Protein: CASSDEGNQPQHF.